Listed below are T cell receptor beta chains from one sample, sequenced in a study of PD-L1 blockade in urothelial cancer. Using immunoSEQ multiplex PCR, the repertoire was profiled, and TCRdb retains in-frame clones only, with some absent. There are almost 90,000 clones in the sample; 80% to 85% occur only once, and approximately 2% lies in the top ten. Sequenced material: PBMCs, taken around atezolizumab (anti-PD-L1) treatment. The receptors were gathered from a man aged 60-69 years with urothelial cancer. CDR3s include the opening cysteine and the closing phenylalanine or tryptophan. A D gene is named only where the DNA matches it firmly. Clone size is shown for a subset of rows, as once, few, many or a class of expanded clone.

TRBV19,TRBJ1-1,few,NA,CATRGPEAFF,TGTGCCACCCGAGGGCCTGAAGCTTTCTTT
TRBV2,TRBJ2-7,NA,NA,CASSEGRAYEQYF,TGTGCCAGCAGTGAAGGGAGGGCCTACGAGCAGTACTTC
TRBV6-1,TRBJ2-7,once,NA,CASRGGSYEQYF,TGTGCCAGCAGAGGAGGGTCCTACGAGCAGTACTTC
TRBV4-1,TRBJ2-6,NA,TRBD1,CASSQGTGSGANVLTF,TGCGCCAGCAGCCAAGGGACAGGGTCTGGGGCCAACGTCCTGACTTTC
TRBV27,TRBJ2-3,NA,TRBD1,CASSLSRGTDTQYF,TGTGCCAGCAGTTTGTCCAGGGGGACAGATACGCAGTATTTT
TRBV5-5,TRBJ2-2,NA,NA,CASTKDNRNTGELFF,TGTGCCAGCACCAAAGATAACAGGAACACCGGGGAGCTGTTTTTT
TRBV7-9,TRBJ2-6,once,NA,CASSLNLGSGANVLTF,TGTGCCAGCAGCTTAAATCTAGGCTCTGGGGCCAACGTCCTGACTTTC
TRBV7-9,TRBJ2-7,few,TRBD1,CASSTSDRENYEQYF,TGTGCCAGCAGCACCTCCGACAGGGAGAACTACGAGCAGTACTTC
TRBV21-1,TRBJ2-1,once,NA,CASSFRTSGDEQFF,TGTGCCAGCAGCTTCAGGACTAGCGGGGATGAGCAGTTCTTC
TRBV6-5,TRBJ1-5,NA,TRBD1,CASRRTGGAGQPQHF,TGTGCCAGCAGGCGGACAGGGGGCGCAGGGCAGCCCCAGCATTTT
TRBV6-6,TRBJ1-2,NA,NA,CASSDRNYGYTF,TGTGCCAGCAGTGACAGGAACTATGGCTACACCTTC
TRBV23-1,TRBJ1-5,NA,NA,CASSQSGRGCYSNQPQHF,TGCGCCAGCAGTCAATCGGGCAGGGGCTGTTATAGCAATCAGCCCCAGCATTTT
TRBV7-9,TRBJ1-1,NA,NA,CASSETGGGYSEAFF,TGTGCCAGCAGCGAAACGGGAGGGGGGTATTCTGAAGCTTTCTTT
TRBV6-1,TRBJ2-1,NA,TRBD2,CASSEASSGRANEQFF,TGTGCCAGCAGTGAAGCGTCTAGCGGGAGGGCCAATGAGCAGTTCTTC
TRBV2,TRBJ1-3,NA,NA,CASKEENTIYF,TGTGCCAGCAAAGAGGAGAACACCATATATTTT